The 31 T cell receptor beta chains below all came from one sample that was sequenced in a study of cytotoxic CD8 clonotypes in ibrutinib-treated CLL. Method: immunoSEQ multiplex PCR; TCRdb's copy keeps in-frame clones and lacks some. The sample lists 200,000 to 250,000 clones; 60% to 80% were seen once. The input for sequencing was PBMCs, taken after 12 months of ibrutinib treatment. These receptors all come from a human donor with chronic lymphocytic leukemia.

The chain joins TRBV10-3 to TRBJ2-3; possibly TRBD2 for D (6 bases). V was shortened by 10 bases and J by 4 bases, with 18 bases between the two germline ends. This CDR3 has 14 amino acids. Germline lookup yields CDR1 ENHRY and CDR2 SYGVKD. CDR3 amino acids: CATREEGEADTQYF. The CDR3 DNA sequence: TGTGCCACACGAGAGGAGGGAGAGGCAGATACGCAGTATTTT.

The V and J genes are TRBV18 and TRBJ1-1; TRBD1 matches 7 bases. After removal of 4 bases from V and 4 bases from J, the junction contained 6 bases not matched to a gene. The CDR3 runs 14 residues. The V gene's germline CDR1 is KGHSH and CDR2 LQKENI. CDR3 sequence reads: CASSRQGDRTEAFF. The CDR3 nucleotides read TGTGCCAGCTCACGGCAGGGGGATCGCACTGAAGCTTTCTTT.

The rearrangement links TRBV30 to TRBJ2-7; possibly TRBD1 for D (6 bases). Germline V lookup: CDR1 GTSNPN, CDR2 SVGIG (reference sequence). Trimming shortened V by 0 bases and J by 6 bases, and 9 bases separated the two germline ends. The CDR3 has 12 amino acids. In DNA form, the CDR3 reads TGTGCCTGGAGTGTAAACAGGGTCGAGCAGTACTTC. It specifies CAWSVNRVEQYF.

The chain uses TRBV7-9 and TRBJ2-1; D is perhaps TRBD2 (5 bases). V lost 1 base to trimming and J lost 7 bases, with 8 bases between them. In germline, CDR1 is SEHNR, CDR2 FQNEAQ (reference sequence). This CDR3 spans 13 amino acids. The CDR3 DNA reads TGTGCCAGCAGCTTAGGGACTTGGAATGAGCAGTTCTTC. This codes for CASSLGTWNEQFF.

The genes are TRBV7-8 and TRBJ2-1; TRBD2 is a possible D gene (5 bases). V was shortened by 1 base and J by 6 bases, with 13 bases between the two germline ends. Germline V gene lookup returns CDR1 SGHVS and CDR2 FQNEAQ. The CDR3 length is 15 residues. The CDR3 DNA follows: TGTGCCAGCAGCTTAGGACTATACCTGGGCAATGAGCAGTTCTTC. Translating gives CASSLGLYLGNEQFF.

Note on this clone: One end of the junction does not line up with germline, which may come from a read error. This CDR3 is also generated by other DNA sequences in the sample. J is TRBJ2-1 and V is TRBV4-1; 8 nucleotides line up with TRBD2. The CDR3 has 15 amino acids. The germline V gene encodes CDR1 MGHRA and CDR2 YSYEKL. Here the CDR3 reads CASSQGTRDRDEQFF. DNA for the CDR3: TGTGCCAGCAGCCAAGGGACTAGGGACCGCGATGAGCAGTTCTTC.

The genes are TRBV11-2 and TRBJ2-7, with 7 bases lining up with TRBD2. The ends lost 1 base at V and 0 bases at J; junction bases unmatched: 6. The CDR3 is 16 amino acids. From germline, CDR1 is SGHAT and CDR2 FQNNGV. CDR3 coding DNA: TGTGCCAGCAGCTTAGCATCTAGCGGAGCCTCCTACGAGCAGTACTTC. Amino acids: CASSLASSGASYEQYF.

This chain links TRBV5-1 with TRBJ2-7; 9 bases line up with TRBD1. The CDR3 length is 14 residues. Germline V CDR1 and CDR2: SGHRS, YFSETQ. V dropped 4 bases and J dropped 5; count of bases not matched to a gene: 7. CDR3 loop: CASSEGTGFNEQYF. The CDR3 nucleotides are TGCGCCAGCAGCGAGGGGACAGGGTTCAACGAGCAGTACTTC.

The chain is built from TRBV6-6 and TRBJ2-7, with 7 bases matching TRBD1. V was clipped by 2 bases and J by 2 bases; unmatched bases: 3. CDR3 length equals 14 residues. Germline V gene data show CDR1 as MNHNY and CDR2 as SVGAGI (reference sequence). The chain's CDR3 is CASSYGQVPYEQYF. For the CDR3, the DNA is TGTGCCAGCAGTTACGGACAGGTACCCTACGAGCAGTACTTC.

The chain uses TRBV6-1 and TRBJ2-6; D not resolved. The CDR3 is made up of 16 amino acids. V was cut by 4 bases and J by 6 bases, with 16 bases left in between. CDR1 and CDR2 from the germline V gene are MNHNS and SASEGT. CDR3 protein: CASSGVNTSLANVLTF. The CDR3 nucleotides read TGTGCCAGCAGTGGGGTCAACACCAGCTTGGCCAACGTCCTGACTTTC.

The chain joins TRBV30 to TRBJ1-5, with a weak D call TRBD1 (6 bases). Trimming removed 4 bases at V and 7 bases at J, with 14 bases between. CDR1 and CDR2 (germline): GTSNPN, SVGIG (reference sequence). The CDR3 covers 13 residues. CDR3 loop: CAWTQGLRQPQHF. The CDR3 nucleotides are TGTGCCTGGACCCAGGGGTTAAGACAGCCCCAGCATTTT.

CDR3 bases: TGTGCCAGCAGGGGGACTAGCGGGTATGAGCAGTACTTC. Translating gives CASRGTSGYEQYF. The rearrangement links TRBV25-1 to TRBJ2-7; 12 nucleotides align to TRBD2. Germline V gives CDR1 MGHDK, CDR2 SYGVNS. The CDR3 contains 13 residues. The V and J ends lost 6 bases and 7 bases, in that order; junction bases with no gene match: 4.

The chain is built from TRBV5-1 and TRBJ2-7, with 8 bases fitting TRBD1. The CDR3 covers 14 residues. V was clipped by 2 bases and J by 5 bases; unmatched bases: 6. Germline CDR1 is SGHRS and CDR2 is YFSETQ. As DNA, the CDR3 is TGCGCCAGCAGCTTCAGACAGGGGACGAACGAGCAGTACTTC. It translates to CASSFRQGTNEQYF.

This chain joins TRBV29-1 and TRBJ2-7; D possibly matches TRBD1 or TRBD2 (5 bases each). Germline values: CDR1 SQVTM, CDR2 ANQGSEA. Between the trimmed V and J ends, which lost 4 bases and 2 bases, there was a span of 15 bases. There are 14 residues in the CDR3. CDR3 sequence (DNA): TGCAGCGTTGCAGAAGGAGGACACCCCTACGAGCAGTACTTC. Its translation: CSVAEGGHPYEQYF.

This chain uses TRBV6-1 with TRBJ2-7; no firm D call. Trimming left V 3 bases short and J 2 bases short, with 5 bases between. Per the germline V gene, CDR1 is MNHNS and CDR2 is SASEGT. CDR3 size: 12 residues. The CDR3 coding sequence is TGTGCCAGCAGTGACCAAACCTACGAGCAGTACTTC. Protein: CASSDQTYEQYF.

V and J are TRBV30 and TRBJ1-1; D is unresolved. This CDR3 is 13 amino acids long. The ends were cut back, 7 bases at V and 1 base at J, with 13 bases in the middle. In germline, CDR1 is GTSNPN, CDR2 SVGIG (reference sequence). The CDR3 DNA sequence: TGTGCCTACATGCCCCCAGAGAACACTGAAGCTTTCTTT. Its protein is CAYMPPENTEAFF. Full variable domain (missing parts from reference TRBV30 and TRBJ1-1): SQTIHQWPATLVQPVGSPLSLECTVEGTSNPNLYWYRQAAGRGLQLLFYSVGIGQISSEVPQNLSASRPQDRQFILSSKKLLLSDSGFYLCAYMPPENTEAFFGQGTRLTVV.

The table lists this clone with a few counts. The rearrangement uses TRBV18 and TRBJ1-1; no clear D. CDR3 length equals 14 residues. Trimming left V 0 bases short and J 1 base short, with 6 bases between. Germline lookup yields CDR1 KGHSH and CDR2 LQKENI. In nucleotides, the CDR3 is TGTGCCAGCTCACCACCGTCACAGAACACTGAAGCTTTCTTT. This sequence encodes CASSPPSQNTEAFF.

This clone was observed a few times. V usage is TRBV27 and J usage is TRBJ1-5; 7 positions match TRBD1. Trimming took 6 bases from V and 5 from J; bases not matched to a gene: 10. The CDR3 totals 15 residues. CDR1 MNHEY and CDR2 SMNVEV come from the germline V gene (reference sequence). This chain's CDR3 is CASRDSTGLDQPQHF. The CDR3 region has the DNA TGTGCCAGCAGGGACTCGACAGGGCTCGATCAGCCCCAGCATTTT.

This rearrangement joins TRBV30 to TRBJ1-2; 10 nucleotides match TRBD1. CDR3 length equals 15 residues. Germline V CDR1 and CDR2: GTSNPN, SVGIG (reference sequence). Trimming at V came to 3 bases and at J to 1 base, leaving 5 bases not matched to a gene. Here the CDR3 DNA reads TGTGCCTGGAGGGACAGGGGGACAAATAACTATGGCTACACCTTC. As protein: CAWRDRGTNNYGYTF.

The rearrangement links TRBV5-4 to TRBJ2-6; TRBD2 aligns across 9 bases. Trimming cost V 4 bases and J 2 bases; bases outside gene matches: 7. CDR1 is SGHNT and CDR2 is YYREEE in the germline V gene (reference sequence). The CDR3 runs to 17 residues. This chain's CDR3 is CASSRGLAGTGANVLTF. The CDR3 nucleotides read TGTGCCAGCAGCCGCGGGCTAGCGGGAACTGGGGCCAACGTCCTGACTTTC.

The J gene is TRBJ1-1, the V gene TRBV7-9; 7 bases map to TRBD1. V dropped 4 bases and J dropped 6; count of bases not matched to a gene: 8. Germline V gene data show CDR1 as SEHNR and CDR2 as FQNEAQ (reference sequence). The CDR3 has 14 residues. CDR3 sequence: CASSYRQGGAEAFF. The CDR3 DNA reads TGTGCCAGCAGCTACCGACAGGGCGGCGCTGAAGCTTTCTTT.

The chain couples TRBV21-1 to TRBJ1-6; TRBD1 reflects the table's D call only, with no check against the DNA. TRBV21-1 is labeled a pseudogene. The CDR3 loop spans 18 amino acids. CDR3 region: CASSKPLLTGQLTSPLHF. The CDR3 coding sequence is TGTGCCAGCAGCAAACCCCTGCTCACTGGGCAGTTAACGTCACCCCTCCACTTT.

The count of this clone is one. One base away lies a much larger clone, so this may be a sequencing read error. The chain uses TRBV11-3 and TRBJ1-1; D is undetermined. The CDR3 has 14 residues. Germline V gene data show CDR1 as SGHNT and CDR2 as YENEEA. V lost 2 bases and J lost 1, with 8 bases in between. The CDR3 reads CASSLIGTNTEAFF. The CDR3 DNA reads TGTGCCAGCAGCTTAATAGGTACGAACACTGAAGCTTTCTTT. Full variable domain (rest looked up from reference TRBV11-3 and TRBJ1-1): EAGVVQSPRYKIIEKKQPVAFWCNPISGHNTLYWYLQNLGQGPELLIRYENEEAVDDSQLPKDRFSAERLKGVDSTLKIQPAELGDSAVYLCASSLIGTNTEAFFGQGTRLTVV.

This clone was counted only a few times. This sample also contains other DNA sequences that code for the same CDR3. J is TRBJ1-3 and V is TRBV30; no clear D gene. The CDR3 contains 13 residues. The V gene's germline CDR1 is GTSNPN and CDR2 SVGIG (reference sequence). V lost 0 bases and J 1 base, leaving 4 bases between the germline ends. CDR3: CAWSVGSGNTIYF. Here the CDR3 DNA reads TGTGCCTGGAGTGTAGGTTCTGGAAACACCATATATTTT. The variable domain in full, completed from reference TRBV30 and TRBJ1-3, reads SQTIHQWPATLVQPVGSPLSLECTVEGTSNPNLYWYRQAAGRGLQLLFYSVGIGQISSEVPQNLSASRPQDRQFILSSKKLLLSDSGFYLCAWSVGSGNTIYFGEGSWLTVV.

The chain links TRBV29-1 to TRBJ2-5; D possibly matches TRBD1 or TRBD2 (6 bases each). Germline CDR1 is SQVTM and CDR2 is ANQGSEA. The CDR3 runs 13 residues. V was clipped by 4 bases and J by 2 bases, with 11 bases between them. The CDR3 reads CSVGGAAQETQYF. Here the CDR3 DNA reads TGCAGCGTTGGGGGGGCGGCGCAAGAGACCCAGTACTTC. The whole variable domain, remainder taken from reference TRBV29-1 and TRBJ2-5, is SAVISQKPSRDICQRGTSLTIQCQVDSQVTMMFWYRQQPGQSLTLIATANQGSEATYESGFVIDKFPISRPNLTFSTLTVSNMSPEDSSIYLCSVGGAAQETQYFGPGTRLLVL.

The rearrangement links TRBV12-5 to TRBJ1-3; no definite D call. Per the germline V gene, CDR1 is LGHNT and CDR2 is FRNRAP. There are 14 residues in the CDR3. V lost 4 bases, J lost 0 bases, and 7 bases lay in between. The CDR3 is CASGSELSGNTIYF. The CDR3 region has the DNA TGTGCTAGTGGTTCAGAGCTCTCTGGAAACACCATATATTTT.

The chain combines TRBV6-1 with TRBJ2-1; no reliable D call. The CDR3 loop spans 12 amino acids. Per germline, CDR1 MNHNS and CDR2 SASEGT. Trimming removed 6 bases from V and 2 bases from J, with 5 bases in between. For the CDR3, the DNA is TGTGCCAGCAGAGGGACCTACAATGAGCAGTTCTTC. Translation gives CASRGTYNEQFF.

In its sample, this clone was seen a few times. The chain employs TRBV28 and TRBJ1-1; D uncertain. Deletions cut 4 bases from V and 5 bases from J, with 17 bases between. Germline CDR1 and CDR2: MDHEN and SYDVKM. The CDR3 covers 15 residues. The CDR3 sequence is CASSSPSAGGTEAFF. The CDR3 region has the DNA TGTGCCAGCAGTTCTCCGTCAGCGGGAGGGACTGAAGCTTTCTTT.

The CDR3 DNA sequence: TGTGCCAGCAGCTTGGGACCCAGGACTAGCGGGAGGGATACCCAGTACTTC. This gives the protein CASSLGPRTSGRDTQYF. V is TRBV7-2 and J is TRBJ2-5; 15 nucleotides align to TRBD2. The CDR3 contains 17 residues. The germline gives CDR1 SGHTA, CDR2 FQGNSA. V lost 3 bases to trimming and J lost 8 bases; unmatched junction nucleotides: 10.

The V gene is TRBV30, the J gene TRBJ2-5; 7 bases are a match to TRBD1. Germline V gene lookup returns CDR1 GTSNPN and CDR2 SVGIG (reference sequence). This CDR3 spans 12 amino acids. V shed 7 bases, J shed 5 bases, and the junction held 7 bases outside the gene matches. CDR3 loop: CASLTGWETQYF. CDR3 coding DNA: TGTGCCTCGCTGACAGGGTGGGAGACCCAGTACTTC. The full variable domain, rest sourced from reference TRBV30 and TRBJ2-5, is SQTIHQWPATLVQPVGSPLSLECTVEGTSNPNLYWYRQAAGRGLQLLFYSVGIGQISSEVPQNLSASRPQDRQFILSSKKLLLSDSGFYLCASLTGWETQYFGPGTRLLVL.

J is TRBJ1-4 and V is TRBV15; 7 bases fit TRBD1. After removal of 1 base from V and 8 bases from J, the junction contained 10 bases not matched to a gene. Germline V gene data show CDR1 as LNHNV and CDR2 as YYDKDF (reference sequence). The CDR3 spans 16 residues. Here the CDR3 reads CATSRGGWQGVEKLFF. The CDR3 nucleotides read TGTGCCACCAGCAGAGGCGGGTGGCAGGGGGTCGAAAAACTGTTTTTT. The full variable domain, its missing parts supplied by reference TRBV15 and TRBJ1-4, is DAMVIQNPRYQVTQFGKPVTLSCSQTLNHNVMYWYQQKSSQAPKLLFHYYDKDFNNEADTPDNFQSRRPNTSFCFLDIRSPGLGDTAMYLCATSRGGWQGVEKLFFGSGTQLSVL.